Shown below are 27 T cell receptor beta chains from a single sample sequenced in a study of Tregs in tolerant kidney transplant recipients. Profiling relied on immunoSEQ multiplex PCR, and the TCRdb table lists in-frame clones only, not all of them. The repertoire holds 35,000 to 50,000 clones, with around 95% as singletons. What these receptors recognize is not known. The sample comprised Tregs from blood cultured with allogeneic cells. Receptor source: a human donor in good health.

The chain carries TRBV7-9 and TRBJ1-1; D ambiguous. Trimming took off 2 bases at V and 0 bases at J, with 10 bases between the two ends. The CDR3 consists of 15 residues. Germline V gives CDR1 SEHNR, CDR2 FQNEAQ (reference sequence). DNA for the CDR3: TGTGCCAGCAGCTTAAGTTCGATCCTGAACACTGAAGCTTTCTTT. It translates to CASSLSSILNTEAFF.

The chain links TRBV19 to TRBJ1-4; maybe TRBD1 (5 bases). The V and J ends lost 6 bases and 6 bases respectively, with 17 bases between them. CDR1 is LNHDA and CDR2 is SQIVND in the germline V gene (reference sequence). The CDR3 runs 15 residues. CDR3 bases: TGTGCCAGTAGGATTACCGGGGGGTTCTATGAAAAACTGTTTTTT. Residues: CASRITGGFYEKLFF.

The chain carries TRBV5-1 and TRBJ2-1; 11 bases fit TRBD1. V trimming: 1 base; J trimming: 6 bases; junction bases outside the gene matches: 6. From germline, CDR1 is SGHRS and CDR2 YFSETQ. CDR3 length: 16 residues. The CDR3 coding sequence is TGCGCCAGCAGCTTGAGGACAGGGGGCTTAGGCAATGAGCAGTTCTTC. Protein product: CASSLRTGGLGNEQFF.

This clone was detected a few times. CDR3 amino acids: CASSTSGEGPQHF. The CDR3 nucleotides are TGTGCCAGCAGCACATCGGGGGAAGGGCCCCAGCATTTT. V usage is TRBV13 and J usage is TRBJ1-5; TRBD1 might be the D (5 bases). This CDR3 region has 13 residues. Germline CDR1 and CDR2: PRHDT and FYEKMQ (reference sequence). Trimming took 5 bases from V and 9 from J, leaving 14 bases between them.

The chain is built from TRBV5-1 and TRBJ2-2; D is perhaps TRBD2 (6 bases). Germline CDR1 is SGHRS and CDR2 is YFSETQ. V dropped 3 bases and J dropped 5 bases, with 17 bases sitting between them. The CDR3 runs 16 residues. In nucleotides, the CDR3 is TGCGCCAGCAGCTCCCGGAGGGGAGCGGCAACCGGGGAGCTGTTTTTT. Translation gives CASSSRRGAATGELFF.

The rearrangement uses TRBV5-5 and TRBJ1-1; D gene unclear. Germline loops: CDR1 SGHKS, CDR2 YYEKEE (reference sequence). The V and J ends lost 0 bases and 0 bases respectively, with 6 bases between them. The CDR3 consists of 14 residues. CDR3 loop: CASSLAGMNTEAFF. As DNA, the CDR3 is TGTGCCAGCAGCTTGGCAGGTATGAACACTGAAGCTTTCTTT.

The CDR3 reads CASSPTSTDTQYF. The CDR3 region has the DNA TGTGCCAGCTCACCGACCAGCACAGATACGCAGTATTTT. The J gene is TRBJ2-3, the V gene TRBV18; no definite D call. The CDR3 is 13 residues long. The V gene lost 3 bases and the J gene lost 0 bases, with 4 bases spanning the gap. Looked up from germline, CDR1 is KGHSH and CDR2 is LQKENI.

The chain links TRBV6-5 to TRBJ1-1, with TRBD1 identical over 9 bases. Germline V gives CDR1 MNHEY, CDR2 SVGAGI. The V gene end was trimmed by 0 bases and the J gene end by 4 bases; junction bases not matched to a gene: 6. The CDR3 runs 16 residues. CDR3 loop: CASSYSTGGSGTEAFF. The CDR3 DNA reads TGTGCCAGCAGTTACTCGACAGGGGGGTCGGGCACTGAAGCTTTCTTT.

V gene TRBV6-5 combines with J gene TRBJ2-3; no firm D call. The CDR3 has 15 residues. Germline-derived CDR1 and CDR2 are MNHEY and SVGAGI. Trimming pared 0 bases from V and 2 bases from J, leaving 9 bases between. In DNA form, the CDR3 reads TGTGCCAGCAGTTACTCGCCCGGCCCCACAGATACGCAGTATTTT. This sequence encodes CASSYSPGPTDTQYF.

This chain links TRBV28 with TRBJ1-4; maybe TRBD1 (6 bases). Trimming took 2 bases from V and 6 from J, leaving 13 bases between them. Germline assignment: CDR1 MDHEN and CDR2 SYDVKM. The CDR3 is 15 residues long. The CDR3 loop is CASSLGGARDEKLFF. DNA for the CDR3: TGTGCCAGCAGTTTAGGGGGGGCACGGGATGAAAAACTGTTTTTT.

The chain uses TRBV11-1 and TRBJ1-6; D remains ambiguous. The CDR3 length is 13 residues. Deletions cut 5 bases from V and 7 bases from J, with 9 bases between. Germline V CDR1 and CDR2: SGHAT, FQDESV (reference sequence). CDR3 nucleotides: TGTGCCAGCAGCACCACAAACAATTCACCCCTCCACTTT. It yields the protein CASSTTNNSPLHF.

This clone was detected a few times. The chain carries TRBV7-6 and TRBJ2-1; 13 bases map to TRBD2. Trimming cost V 5 bases and J 8 bases; bases outside gene matches: 6. Looked up from germline, CDR1 is SGHVS and CDR2 is FNYEAQ. This CDR3 has 15 residues. The CDR3 DNA follows: TGTGCCAGCAGCCCCCGACTAGCGGGAGGCCATGAGCAGTTCTTC. Translated: CASSPRLAGGHEQFF.

The chain carries TRBV4-1 and TRBJ2-7, with 15 positions matching TRBD2. Germline-derived CDR1 and CDR2 are MGHRA and YSYEKL. This CDR3 is built from 18 residues. The trim removed 2 bases at V and 2 bases at J, leaving 7 bases unmatched. The CDR3 spells CASSQRYGTSGRTYEQYF. The CDR3 bases are TGCGCCAGCAGCCAACGGTATGGGACTAGCGGGAGGACCTACGAGCAGTACTTC.

The V gene is TRBV5-1, the J gene TRBJ1-3; D possibly corresponds to TRBD1 (5 bases). The CDR3 is 14 amino acids. Germline V gives CDR1 SGHRS, CDR2 YFSETQ. Trimming left V 2 bases short and J 4 bases short, with 10 bases between. The CDR3 region has the DNA TGCGCCAGCAGCTTTGGGGGTAACGGAAACACCATATATTTT. This gives the protein CASSFGGNGNTIYF. Filled out from reference TRBV5-1 and TRBJ1-3, the complete variable domain reads KAGVTQTPRYLIKTRGQQVTLSCSPISGHRSVSWYQQTPGQGLQFLFEYFSETQRNKGNFPGRFSGRQFSNSRSEMNVSTLELGDSALYLCASSFGGNGNTIYFGEGSWLTVV.

This rearrangement joins TRBV11-2 to TRBJ1-3, with 10 bases aligning to TRBD1. This CDR3 has 17 amino acids. Unmatched junction bases numbered 3, after V lost 1 base and J lost 0 bases. Germline V gene sequence: CDR1 SGHAT, CDR2 FQNNGV. In DNA, the CDR3 is TGTGCCAGCAGCTTAGGGTGGACAGGGGGCTCTGGAAACACCATATATTTT. Its translation is CASSLGWTGGSGNTIYF. Drawing the rest from reference TRBV11-2 and TRBJ1-3, the complete variable domain is EAGVAQSPRYKIIEKRQSVAFWCNPISGHATLYWYQQILGQGPKLLIQFQNNGVVDDSQLPKDRFSAERLKGVDSTLKIQPAKLEDSAVYLCASSLGWTGGSGNTIYFGEGSWLTVV.

The V gene is TRBV7-2, the J gene TRBJ2-1, with D hard to call. The CDR3 runs 14 residues. V lost 3 bases and J 11 bases, leaving 17 bases between the germline ends. CDR1 and CDR2 from the germline V gene are SGHTA and FQGNSA. The DNA of the CDR3 is TGTGCCAGCAGCTTCCGGGCGACCTACCCAAAGCAGTTCTTC. It is translated as CASSFRATYPKQFF.

This chain connects TRBV7-9 to TRBJ2-1; D might be TRBD1 (6 bases). Germline CDR1 reads SEHNR; CDR2 reads FQNEAQ (reference sequence). Trimming cost V 7 bases and J 3 bases, with 10 bases left between them. The CDR3 is 13 amino acids. CDR3 region: CASKRGIYNEQFF. CDR3 in DNA: TGTGCCAGCAAAAGGGGGATCTACAATGAGCAGTTCTTC.

The chain recombines TRBV23-1 with TRBJ1-3; possibly TRBD1 for D (6 bases). TRBV23-1 carries the ORF label, with uncertain function. Trimming left V 6 bases short and J 4 bases short, with 16 bases between. The CDR3 sequence is 15 residues long. DNA of the CDR3: TGCGCCAGCAGCCAAGACAGGAGAATCGGAAACACCATATATTTT. It yields the protein CASSQDRRIGNTIYF.

The rearrangement links TRBV30 to TRBJ1-1, with D possibly being TRBD1 (5 bases). V lost 5 bases to trimming and J lost 0 bases, with 16 bases between them. The V gene's germline CDR1 is GTSNPN and CDR2 SVGIG (reference sequence). There are 15 residues in the CDR3. CDR3 residues: CAWGAFFSMNTEAFF. CDR3 coding DNA: TGTGCCTGGGGGGCCTTTTTCTCCATGAACACTGAAGCTTTCTTT.

J is TRBJ1-2 and V is TRBV27; TRBD1 matches at 8 bases. Germline values: CDR1 MNHEY, CDR2 SMNVEV (reference sequence). J was trimmed by 8 bases and V by 7 bases; bases with no gene match: 12. The CDR3 consists of 14 residues. CDR3 protein: CASTNTRTGNGYTF. The CDR3 nucleotides read TGTGCCAGCACCAACACCCGGACAGGGAACGGCTACACCTTC.

The chain has TRBV29-1 and TRBJ1-2; TRBD1 might be the D (5 bases). CDR1 and CDR2 (germline): SQVTM, ANQGSEA. V was pared by 2 bases and J by 2 bases, with 12 bases between. The CDR3 has 14 amino acids. Here the CDR3 reads CSVESRGPNYGYTF. The CDR3 DNA reads as TGCAGCGTTGAATCTCGGGGCCCAAACTATGGCTACACCTTC. The whole variable domain, remainder taken from reference TRBV29-1 and TRBJ1-2, is SAVISQKPSRDICQRGTSLTIQCQVDSQVTMMFWYRQQPGQSLTLIATANQGSEATYESGFVIDKFPISRPNLTFSTLTVSNMSPEDSSIYLCSVESRGPNYGYTFGSGTRLTVV.

The chain links TRBV10-2 to TRBJ2-1; 9 nucleotides align to TRBD1. Germline CDR1 WSHSY, CDR2 SAAADI. V was clipped by 6 bases and J by 0 bases; unmatched bases: 18. There are 20 residues in the CDR3. The CDR3 DNA is TGCGCCAGCAGCCTTAAAACCGGGACAGGGTTCCCCTTCTCCTACAATGAGCAGTTCTTC. It is translated as CASSLKTGTGFPFSYNEQFF.

This sequence joins TRBV30 and TRBJ2-3, with 9 bases matching TRBD1. CDR1 and CDR2 (germline): GTSNPN, SVGIG (reference sequence). The CDR3 length is 14 residues. The CDR3 protein is CALTQGAHTDTQYF. The CDR3, as DNA: TGTGCGCTGACACAGGGGGCCCACACAGATACGCAGTATTTT. Full variable domain (rest looked up from reference TRBV30 and TRBJ2-3): SQTIHQWPATLVQPVGSPLSLECTVEGTSNPNLYWYRQAAGRGLQLLFYSVGIGQISSEVPQNLSASRPQDRQFILSSKKLLLSDSGFYLCALTQGAHTDTQYFGPGTRLTVL.

Only a few counts were recorded for this clone. The chain employs TRBV7-9 and TRBJ1-5; maybe TRBD1 (5 bases). CDR3 length: 16 residues. V lost 1 base and J lost 5, with 15 bases in between. Germline V gene data show CDR1 as SEHNR and CDR2 as FQNEAQ (reference sequence). CDR3 sequence reads: CASSLVGPGGHQPQHF. The DNA for the CDR3 is TGTGCCAGCAGCTTAGTGGGACCGGGAGGGCATCAGCCCCAGCATTTT.

This clone appeared a single time. This rearrangement joins TRBV6-1 to TRBJ2-3; 7 bases map to TRBD2. CDR3 length: 15 amino acids. Germline V CDR1 and CDR2: MNHNS, SASEGT. V lost 4 bases and J lost 7; bases outside the gene matches: 11. The chain's CDR3 is CASSGITSATNTQYF. The CDR3 nucleotides read TGTGCCAGCAGTGGGATCACTAGCGCGACTAATACGCAGTATTTT.

This chain links TRBV7-3 with TRBJ2-5; a possible D gene is TRBD2 (6 bases). Germline V gene sequence: CDR1 SGHTA, CDR2 FQGTGA. Trimming stripped 3 bases from V and 4 bases from J, with 18 bases between. The CDR3 is 16 residues long. The CDR3 loop is CASSLVGGGRRETQYF. CDR3 DNA: TGTGCCAGCAGCTTGGTCGGGGGAGGTAGGAGAGAGACCCAGTACTTC.

The rearrangement links TRBV20-1 to TRBJ2-1; D is ambiguous. Trimming pared 1 base from V and 10 bases from J, leaving 8 bases between. Per germline, CDR1 DFQATT and CDR2 SNEGSKA (reference sequence). The CDR3 consists of 11 residues. CDR3 sequence reads: CSARVNSEQFF. The CDR3 DNA sequence: TGCAGTGCTAGAGTGAACTCCGAGCAGTTCTTC.